The clone carrying this T cell receptor (beta chain) appeared many times. The antigen remains undetermined. V was trimmed by 3 bases and J by 2 bases, leaving 13 bases between them. The CDR3 has 15 amino acids. CDR1 is MDHEN and CDR2 is SYDVKM in the germline V gene. The record originates from a study of CD8 T cells in ankylosing spondylitis. Study-wide points: As reported, disease-linked clones showed significant enrichment in matched ankylosing spondylitis synovial fluid. Some motif variants had been reported before (in reactive arthritis synovial fluid and blood). Researchers report that disease-linked clones proved CD8+ and relatively rare in peripheral blood. Roughly 8 highly homologous variants made up a TCR beta motif, and this motif appeared characteristic of ankylosing spondylitis blood.

It was by quantitative 5'-RACE with molecular barcodes that TCR beta libraries were made. A single record per CDR3 protein comes from TCRdb applying MiXCR to the 5' RACE reads. The sample yields hundreds of thousands of distinct CDR3 sequences, 10% to 15% seen once. The sequenced material came from blood, either unsorted or a sorted T cell fraction (not recorded which). The sequence was obtained from a male donor with ankylosing spondylitis. The chain couples TRBV28 to TRBJ2-5, with D unresolved. Here the CDR3 DNA reads TGTGCCAGCAGTTTCAATTGGAGACGGCAAGAGACCCAGTACTTC. Translating gives CASSFNWRRQETQYF. Filled out from reference TRBV28 and TRBJ2-5, the complete variable domain reads DVKVTQSSRYLVKRTGEKVFLECVQDMDHENMFWYRQDPGLGLRLIYFSYDVKMKEKGDIPEGYSVSREKKERFSLILESASTNQTSMYLCASSFNWRRQETQYFGPGTRLLVL.